Listed below are T cell receptor beta chains from one sample, sequenced in a study of post-analysis software for immune sequencing data. TCRdb reprocessed the PCR reads with MiXCR, giving one entry per CDR3 protein. This table has about 820,000 distinct CDR3 sequences, about 50% appearing once. Sequencing was done on a sample of blood. The receptors originated from a girl aged 10 to 17 with multiple sclerosis. The CDR3 runs from the conserved cysteine through the conserved F or W. The order of the fields is D gene, clone size, J gene, V gene, CDR3 protein, CDR3 DNA. The D gene is left open where the match is weak. The size field is filled for only some rows; it gives once, few, many or a size class.

d_call: -; clone_size: -; j_call: TRBJ1-5; v_call: TRBV29-1; cdr3_aa: CSVEDGGGGQPQHF; cdr3_nt: TGCAGCGTTGAAGATGGTGGAGGGGGTCAGCCCCAGCATTTT
d_call: TRBD2; clone_size: many; j_call: TRBJ2-3; v_call: TRBV6-5; cdr3_aa: CASSGLAGTDTQYF; cdr3_nt: TGCGCCAGCAGTGGTCTAGCGGGCACAGATACGCAGTATTTT
d_call: -; clone_size: -; j_call: TRBJ2-5; v_call: TRBV7-8; cdr3_aa: CASSRSIIQETQYF; cdr3_nt: TGTGCCAGCAGCCGCTCTATTATCCAGGAGACCCAGTACTTC
d_call: -; clone_size: few; j_call: TRBJ2-7; v_call: TRBV5-6; cdr3_aa: CASSKRYYEQYF; cdr3_nt: TGTGCCAGCAGCAAACGTTACTACGAGCAGTACTTC
d_call: TRBD2; clone_size: -; j_call: TRBJ2-4; v_call: TRBV5-1; cdr3_aa: CASSPLSSGGTSGLLAKNIQYF; cdr3_nt: TGCGCCAGCAGCCCGCTTTCGTCAGGAGGGACTAGCGGGTTGCTAGCCAAAAACATTCAGTACTTC
d_call: -; clone_size: few; j_call: TRBJ2-7; v_call: TRBV28; cdr3_aa: CASSLTTARSSYEQYF; cdr3_nt: TGTGCCAGCAGTTTAACCACCGCTCGTAGCTCCTACGAGCAGTACTTC
d_call: -; clone_size: -; j_call: TRBJ2-3; v_call: TRBV29-1; cdr3_aa: CSVGGQMKTDTQYF; cdr3_nt: TGCAGCGTGGGGGGACAGATGAAAACAGATACGCAGTATTTT
d_call: -; clone_size: -; j_call: TRBJ2-7; v_call: TRBV24-1; cdr3_aa: CATSGPYEQYF; cdr3_nt: TGTGCCACCAGTGGCCCCTACGAGCAGTACTTC
d_call: TRBD2; clone_size: -; j_call: TRBJ2-1; v_call: TRBV2; cdr3_aa: CASSLSGGHSYNEQFF; cdr3_nt: TGTGCCAGCAGTCTTAGCGGGGGCCACTCCTACAATGAGCAGTTCTTC
d_call: TRBD1; clone_size: -; j_call: TRBJ1-1; v_call: TRBV6-5; cdr3_aa: CASSFSRTGMVNTEAFF; cdr3_nt: TGTGCCAGCAGTTTTTCGAGGACAGGCATGGTGAACACTGAAGCTTTCTTT
d_call: TRBD2; clone_size: -; j_call: TRBJ2-7; v_call: TRBV12-5; cdr3_aa: CASAPPGGPSYEQYF; cdr3_nt: TGTGCTAGTGCCCCTCCGGGGGGGCCAAGTTACGAGCAGTACTTC
d_call: TRBD1; clone_size: few; j_call: TRBJ2-7; v_call: TRBV5-1; cdr3_aa: CASSPEDRDEQYF; cdr3_nt: TGCGCCAGCAGCCCGGAGGACAGGGACGAGCAGTACTTC
d_call: -; clone_size: -; j_call: TRBJ2-7; v_call: TRBV9; cdr3_aa: CASSEFRQSYEQYF; cdr3_nt: TGTGCCAGCAGCGAATTTAGACAGTCCTACGAGCAGTACTTC
d_call: -; clone_size: -; j_call: TRBJ2-4; v_call: TRBV12-3/TRBV12-4; cdr3_aa: CASSLGASADIAKNIQYF; cdr3_nt: TGTGCCAGCAGTTTAGGCGCGTCCGCCGATATAGCCAAAAACATTCAGTACTTC
d_call: -; clone_size: -; j_call: TRBJ2-5; v_call: TRBV14; cdr3_aa: CASSQGLGLGKETQYF; cdr3_nt: TGTGCCAGCAGCCAAGGGTTAGGACTGGGGAAAGAGACCCAGTACTTC
d_call: -; clone_size: few; j_call: TRBJ2-5; v_call: TRBV13; cdr3_aa: CASSSAGINQETQYF; cdr3_nt: TGTGCCAGCAGCTCGGCGGGGATTAACCAAGAGACCCAGTACTTC
d_call: -; clone_size: -; j_call: TRBJ2-3; v_call: TRBV3-1; cdr3_aa: CASSQGVASALTQYF; cdr3_nt: TGTGCCAGCAGCCAAGGCGTAGCGTCGGCTCTTACGCAGTATTTT
d_call: -; clone_size: few; j_call: TRBJ2-7; v_call: TRBV7-9; cdr3_aa: CASSLWAGAFSEQYF; cdr3_nt: TGTGCCAGCAGCTTATGGGCAGGAGCTTTCTCCGAGCAGTACTTC
d_call: -; clone_size: few; j_call: TRBJ2-7; v_call: TRBV29-1; cdr3_aa: CSVVFRSYEQYF; cdr3_nt: TGCAGCGTTGTTTTCCGGTCCTACGAGCAGTACTTC
d_call: -; clone_size: -; j_call: TRBJ2-1; v_call: TRBV7-9; cdr3_aa: CASSWSGSSYNEQFF; cdr3_nt: TGTGCCAGCAGCTGGTCCGGTAGCTCCTACAATGAGCAGTTCTTC
d_call: -; clone_size: few; j_call: TRBJ2-7; v_call: TRBV12-3/TRBV12-4; cdr3_aa: CASRLSNSYEQYF; cdr3_nt: TGTGCCAGCAGGCTATCCAACTCCTACGAGCAGTACTTC
d_call: -; clone_size: -; j_call: TRBJ2-3; v_call: TRBV12-3/TRBV12-4; cdr3_aa: CASSLGQSRTDTQYF; cdr3_nt: TGTGCCAGCAGTTTAGGCCAGTCCCGCACAGATACGCAGTATTTT
d_call: -; clone_size: -; j_call: TRBJ2-7; v_call: TRBV7-9; cdr3_aa: CASSPQLGNEQYF; cdr3_nt: TGTGCCAGCAGCCCCCAATTAGGCAACGAGCAGTACTTC
d_call: -; clone_size: -; j_call: TRBJ1-2; v_call: TRBV6-1; cdr3_aa: CASSESLGVGGGYTF; cdr3_nt: TGTGCCAGCAGTGAAAGTTTGGGAGTCGGAGGCGGCTACACCTTC
d_call: -; clone_size: -; j_call: TRBJ2-1; v_call: TRBV20-1; cdr3_aa: CSARMGAPVLEQFF; cdr3_nt: TGCAGTGCTAGGATGGGGGCCCCGGTTCTTGAGCAGTTCTTC
d_call: TRBD2; clone_size: -; j_call: TRBJ2-5; v_call: TRBV12-3/TRBV12-4; cdr3_aa: CASSSRGGRGPPETQYF; cdr3_nt: TGTGCCAGCAGTTCCAGGGGCGGGAGGGGGCCACCAGAGACCCAGTACTTC
d_call: TRBD1; clone_size: few; j_call: TRBJ2-7; v_call: TRBV5-6; cdr3_aa: CASSHPTPGTGNEQYF; cdr3_nt: TGTGCCAGCAGTCATCCTACGCCCGGGACAGGGAACGAGCAGTACTTC
d_call: -; clone_size: -; j_call: TRBJ2-7; v_call: TRBV6-6; cdr3_aa: CASRDLIYEQYF; cdr3_nt: TGTGCCAGCAGGGACCTTATCTACGAGCAGTACTTC
d_call: TRBD2; clone_size: -; j_call: TRBJ2-7; v_call: TRBV9; cdr3_aa: CASSVGEREHYEQYF; cdr3_nt: TGTGCCAGCAGCGTAGGGGAGCGGGAGCACTACGAGCAGTACTTC
d_call: -; clone_size: -; j_call: TRBJ2-1; v_call: TRBV25-1; cdr3_aa: CASSVSGPTNEQFF; cdr3_nt: TGTGCCAGCAGTGTGTCGGGACCAACTAATGAGCAGTTCTTC
d_call: TRBD2; clone_size: -; j_call: TRBJ2-1; v_call: TRBV5-1; cdr3_aa: CASSLIIAGADEQFF; cdr3_nt: TGCGCCAGCAGCTTAATCATAGCGGGGGCGGATGAGCAGTTCTTC
d_call: TRBD1; clone_size: -; j_call: TRBJ2-1; v_call: TRBV9; cdr3_aa: CASSEPGQGANNEQFF; cdr3_nt: TGTGCCAGCAGCGAACCGGGACAGGGGGCGAACAATGAGCAGTTCTTC